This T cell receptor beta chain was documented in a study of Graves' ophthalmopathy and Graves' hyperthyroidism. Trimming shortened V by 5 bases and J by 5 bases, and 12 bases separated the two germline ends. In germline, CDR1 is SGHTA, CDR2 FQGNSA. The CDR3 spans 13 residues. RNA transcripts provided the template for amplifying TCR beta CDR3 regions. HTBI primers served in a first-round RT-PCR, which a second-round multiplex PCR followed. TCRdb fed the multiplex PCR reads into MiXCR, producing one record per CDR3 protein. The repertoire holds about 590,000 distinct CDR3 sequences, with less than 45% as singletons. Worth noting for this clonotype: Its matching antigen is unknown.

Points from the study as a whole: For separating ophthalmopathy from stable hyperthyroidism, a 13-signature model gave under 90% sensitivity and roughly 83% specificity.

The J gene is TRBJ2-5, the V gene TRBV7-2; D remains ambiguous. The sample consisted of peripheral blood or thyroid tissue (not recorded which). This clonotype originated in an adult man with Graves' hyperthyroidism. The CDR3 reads CASSPRVWETQYF. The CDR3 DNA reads TGTGCCAGCAGCCCCCGGGTATGGGAGACCCAGTACTTC.